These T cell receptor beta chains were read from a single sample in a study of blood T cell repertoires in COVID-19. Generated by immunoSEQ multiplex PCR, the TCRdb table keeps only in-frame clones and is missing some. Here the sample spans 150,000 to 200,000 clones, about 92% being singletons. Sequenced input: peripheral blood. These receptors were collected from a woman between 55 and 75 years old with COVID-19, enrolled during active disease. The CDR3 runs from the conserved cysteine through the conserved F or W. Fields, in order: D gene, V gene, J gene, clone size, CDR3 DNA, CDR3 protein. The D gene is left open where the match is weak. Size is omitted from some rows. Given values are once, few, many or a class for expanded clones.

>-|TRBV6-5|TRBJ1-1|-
TGTGCCAGCAGCCGGACTGAGAACACTGAAGCTTTCTTT
CASSRTENTEAFF
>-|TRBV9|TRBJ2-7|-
TGTGCCAGCAGCGTAGAAGGGGGCTCCTACGAGCAGTACTTC
CASSVEGGSYEQYF
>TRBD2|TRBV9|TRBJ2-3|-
TGTGCCAGCAGCGTAGGACTAGCGGGGGAGAGGGATACGCAGTATTTT
CASSVGLAGERDTQYF
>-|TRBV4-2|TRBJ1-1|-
TGTGCCAGCAGCCAGGGGCGCACTGAAGCTTTCTTT
CASSQGRTEAFF
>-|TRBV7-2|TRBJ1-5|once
TGTGCCAGCAGCTCAACAGGAGGCAATCAGCCCCAGCATTTT
CASSSTGGNQPQHF
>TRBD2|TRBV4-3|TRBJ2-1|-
TGCGCCAGCAGCCGAGAGCGGGGGGGCTTCGATGAGCAGTTCTTC
CASSRERGGFDEQFF
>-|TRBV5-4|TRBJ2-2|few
TGTGCCAGCAGCCGCGCGGTGGCGAACACCGGGGAGCTGTTTTTT
CASSRAVANTGELFF
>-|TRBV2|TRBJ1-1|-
TGTGCCAGCTCAAAAGGGAGGGGCCAAAACACTGAAGCTTTCTTT
CASSKGRGQNTEAFF
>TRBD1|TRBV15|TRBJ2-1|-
TGTGCCACCAGCACCGGACAGGGTCCTTACAATGAGCAGTTCTTC
CATSTGQGPYNEQFF
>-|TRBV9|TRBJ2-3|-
TGTGCCAGCAGCGTGGCGGCGCGGGGCGCCACTTCCACAGATACGCAGTATTTT
CASSVAARGATSTDTQYF
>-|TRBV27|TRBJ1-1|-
TGTGCCAGCAGCAACAGGGCTGAAGCTTTCTTT
CASSNRAEAFF
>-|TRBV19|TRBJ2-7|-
TGTGCCACCCTTAATCCGGGAGAGTCCTACGAGCAGTACTTC
CATLNPGESYEQYF
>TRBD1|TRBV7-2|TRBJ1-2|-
TGTGCCAGCAGCTTAGCGACAGGGTTTTATGGCTACACCTTC
CASSLATGFYGYTF
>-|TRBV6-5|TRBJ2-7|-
TGTGCCAGCAAGCAGACAGGAATAACCTACGAGCAGTACTTC
CASKQTGITYEQYF
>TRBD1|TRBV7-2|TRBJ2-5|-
TGTGCCAGCAGCGGCCGGACAGGGGGCTCGAGGGAGACCCAGTACTTC
CASSGRTGGSRETQYF
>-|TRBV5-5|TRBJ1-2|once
TGTGCCAGCAGCTTGCGGGACACCTATGGCTACACCTTC
CASSLRDTYGYTF
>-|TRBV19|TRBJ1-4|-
TGTGCCAGTAGTATTAACGGGGGGGTTCATAATGAAAAACTGTTTTTT
CASSINGGVHNEKLFF
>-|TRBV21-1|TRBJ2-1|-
TGTGCCAGCAGCAAAGACCCCACCCACAAGAAGGGGAATGAGCAGTTCTTC
CASSKDPTHKKGNEQFF
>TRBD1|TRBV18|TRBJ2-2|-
TGTGCCAGCTCACCGGTGACAGGGAGCACCGGGGAGCTGTTTTTT
CASSPVTGSTGELFF
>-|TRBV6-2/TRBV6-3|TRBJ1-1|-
TGTGCCAGCAGTTCAGCAGGGGCGGTGACTGAAGCTTTCTTT
CASSSAGAVTEAFF
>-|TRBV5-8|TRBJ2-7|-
TGTGCCAGCAGCTTGTCGGGGTCGTCCGTGAGGGAGCAGTACTTC
CASSLSGSSVREQYF
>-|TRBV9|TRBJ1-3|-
TGTGCCAGCAGCGGCAGCGGGGCAACTTTGTCGGGAAACACCATATATTTT
CASSGSGATLSGNTIYF
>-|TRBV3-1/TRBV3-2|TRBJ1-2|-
TGTGCCAGCAGCCTACAGGGAACGGAAGGCTACACCTTC
CASSLQGTEGYTF
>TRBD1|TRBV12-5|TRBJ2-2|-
TGTGCTAGTGGTATTCGGGACAGCCCCAGACTACCCACCGGGGAGCTGTTTTTT
CASGIRDSPRLPTGELFF
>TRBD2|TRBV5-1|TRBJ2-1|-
TGCGCCAGCAGCTCGACACTAGCGGGGGTTCGTAATGAGCAGTTCTTC
CASSSTLAGVRNEQFF
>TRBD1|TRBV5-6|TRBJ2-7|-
TGTGCCAGCAGCTTGGGGACAGGGACCCGTTCCTTCCTCGGCGAGCAGTACTTC
CASSLGTGTRSFLGEQYF
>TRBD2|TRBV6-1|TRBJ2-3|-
TGTGCCAGCAGTGGTTTCAGCGGGGGGGGCACAGATACGCAGTATTTT
CASSGFSGGGTDTQYF
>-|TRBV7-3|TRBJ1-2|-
TGTGCCAGCAGCTTAAGCCCCGGCCCCGTTGGGGGGGCATATGGCTACACCTTC
CASSLSPGPVGGAYGYTF
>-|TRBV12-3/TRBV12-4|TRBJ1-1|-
TGTGCCAGCAGTCGGGGGGGCGCAGCTTTCTTT
CASSRGGAAFF
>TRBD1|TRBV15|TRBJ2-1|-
TGTGCCACCAGCAGAGATCCGACAGGGCCATCCGCCAATGAGCAGTTCTTC
CATSRDPTGPSANEQFF
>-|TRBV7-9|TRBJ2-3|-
TGTGCCAGCAGCCACCTAGCTACTGTCACAGATACGCAGTATTTT
CASSHLATVTDTQYF
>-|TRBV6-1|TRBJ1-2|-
TGTGCCAGCAGTGAACAGGTAGCTAACTATGGCTACACCTTC
CASSEQVANYGYTF
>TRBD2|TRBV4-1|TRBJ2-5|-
TGCGCCAGCAGCCAAGAGGGTAGCGGGGGGGGAGAGACCCAGTACTTC
CASSQEGSGGGETQYF
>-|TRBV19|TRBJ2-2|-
TGTGCCAGTACCTCGAGGACACCGAACACCGGGGAGCTGTTTTTT
CASTSRTPNTGELFF
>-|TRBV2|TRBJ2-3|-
TGTGCCAGCAGGCGGAGGGATACGCAGTATTTT
CASRRRDTQYF
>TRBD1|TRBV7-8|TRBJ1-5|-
TGTGCCAGCAGCTTAATAGGACAGGGCAATCAGCCCCAGCATTTT
CASSLIGQGNQPQHF
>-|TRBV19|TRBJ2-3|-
TGTGCCAGTAGTGTCCAGGGGGATACGCAGTATTTT
CASSVQGDTQYF
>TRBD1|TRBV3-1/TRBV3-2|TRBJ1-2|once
TGTGCCAGCAAAAAACAGGGGAGTGGCTACACCTTC
CASKKQGSGYTF
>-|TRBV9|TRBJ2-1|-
TGTGCCAGCAGCCAAACAGGTTCAAATGAGCAGTTCTTC
CASSQTGSNEQFF
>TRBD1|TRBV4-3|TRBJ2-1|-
TGCGCCAGCAGCCAGATCGACAGGGGTCATGAGCAGTTCTTC
CASSQIDRGHEQFF
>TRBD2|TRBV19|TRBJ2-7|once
TGTGCCAGTACCCCGCGGTGGGCGGGGGGATACGAGCAGTACTTC
CASTPRWAGGYEQYF
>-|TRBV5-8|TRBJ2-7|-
TGTGCCAGCAGCCGTCAACAGCAGGGTTCGCACGAGCAGTACTTC
CASSRQQQGSHEQYF
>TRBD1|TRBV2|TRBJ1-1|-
TGTGCCAGCAGGGACAGGGAGAACACTGAAGCTTTCTTT
CASRDRENTEAFF
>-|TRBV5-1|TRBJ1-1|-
TGCGCCAGCAGCTTGTATAGGGGAGGCACTGAAGCTTTCTTT
CASSLYRGGTEAFF
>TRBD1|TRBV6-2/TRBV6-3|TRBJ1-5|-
TGTGCCAGCAGTTATGGACAGGGTGATCAGCCCCAGCATTTT
CASSYGQGDQPQHF
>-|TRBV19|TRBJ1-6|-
TGTGCCAGTAGTATCGTGGGCTTTAATTCACCCCTCCACTTT
CASSIVGFNSPLHF
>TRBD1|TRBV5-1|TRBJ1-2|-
TGCGCCAGCAGCTTGGTCGCAGGGACAGTTGCTGACGGCTACACCTTC
CASSLVAGTVADGYTF
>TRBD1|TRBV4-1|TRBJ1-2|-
TGCGCCAGCAGCCAGGGCGGGACAGATAACTATGGCTACACCTTC
CASSQGGTDNYGYTF
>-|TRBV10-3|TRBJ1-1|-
TGTGCCATCGAGTCTGGCCTAGGGAACACTGAAGCTTTCTTT
CAIESGLGNTEAFF
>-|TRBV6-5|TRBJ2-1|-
TGTGCCAGCACCATTAGTCATAGTTCGGACAATGAGCAGTTCTTC
CASTISHSSDNEQFF
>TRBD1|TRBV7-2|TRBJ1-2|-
TGTGCCAGCAGCTTAGACAGGGGGACGGGAGGCTACACCTTC
CASSLDRGTGGYTF
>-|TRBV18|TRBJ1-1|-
TGTGCCAGCTCACCCCTGTGGGGGGAGGTGAACACTGAAGCTTTCTTT
CASSPLWGEVNTEAFF
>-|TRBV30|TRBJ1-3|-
TGTGCCTGGAGTGTGGTGGGGGGAATTGGAAACACCATATATTTT
CAWSVVGGIGNTIYF
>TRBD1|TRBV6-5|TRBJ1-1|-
TGTGCCAGCAGACCTACAGGGGTCACTGAAGCTTTCTTT
CASRPTGVTEAFF
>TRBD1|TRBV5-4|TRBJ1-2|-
TGTGCCAGCAGCTTGGCCCTAGGGGGCGCGGCAGGTGGCTACACCTTC
CASSLALGGAAGGYTF
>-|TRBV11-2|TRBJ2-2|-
TGTGCCAGCACCGCCGGGGTTTCGAACACCGGGGAGCTGTTTTTT
CASTAGVSNTGELFF
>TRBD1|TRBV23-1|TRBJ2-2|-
TGCGCCAGCAGTCAAGGGCCTCCTTGTTTAGACAGGGGGTGGGACACCGGGGAGCTGTTTTTT
CASSQGPPCLDRGWDTGELFF